This record covers a single T cell receptor beta chain. What it binds is unknown. This sample was taken from a study of response to subunit inactivated influenza vaccine. Each CDR3 protein gets one entry after TCRdb re-called the RT-PCR reads with MiXCR. The profile shows about 500,000 distinct CDR3 sequences, more than 15% of them singletons. Study-wide results and limits: The authors suggested that few new T cells are recruited per seasonal influenza vaccination.

The source of this sequence is a man aged 50 to 75 who received an inactivated influenza vaccine. The material sequenced was CD4+ T cells sorted from PBMCs, taken around 2 years after vaccination.

CDR3 sequence: CASSRDPTDTQYF. Here the CDR3 DNA reads TGTGCCAGCAGCAGGGACCCCACAGATACGCAGTATTTT. This chain links TRBV6-2 or TRBV6-3 with TRBJ2-3; D assignment may be TRBD1 or TRBD2 (5 bases each). The germline V and J ends were trimmed by 6 bases and 2 bases, with 9 bases remaining between them. This CDR3 is 13 amino acids long. Germline V gives CDR1 MNHEY, CDR2 SVGEGT.